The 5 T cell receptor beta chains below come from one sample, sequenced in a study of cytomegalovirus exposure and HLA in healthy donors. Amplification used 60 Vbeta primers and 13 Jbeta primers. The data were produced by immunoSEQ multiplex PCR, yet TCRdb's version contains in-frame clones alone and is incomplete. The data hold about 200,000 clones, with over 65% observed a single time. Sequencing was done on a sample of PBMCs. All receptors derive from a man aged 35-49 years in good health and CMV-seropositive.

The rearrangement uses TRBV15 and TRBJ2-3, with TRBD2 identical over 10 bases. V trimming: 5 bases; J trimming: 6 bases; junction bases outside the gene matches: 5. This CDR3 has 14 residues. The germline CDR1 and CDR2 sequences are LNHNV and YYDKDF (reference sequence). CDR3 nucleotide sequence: TGTGCCACCAGCTACCGACTAGCGGGCGATACGCAGTATTTT. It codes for CATSYRLAGDTQYF.

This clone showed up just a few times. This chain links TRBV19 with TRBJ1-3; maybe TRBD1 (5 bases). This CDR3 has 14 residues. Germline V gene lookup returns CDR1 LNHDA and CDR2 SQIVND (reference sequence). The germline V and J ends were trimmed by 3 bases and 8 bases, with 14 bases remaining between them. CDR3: CASSIQGRRDTIYF. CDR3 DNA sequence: TGTGCCAGTAGTATCCAGGGCCGTCGGGACACCATATATTTT.

The CDR3 nucleotides read TGCGCCAGCAGCCAAGAAGGTTGGAGAACTAACTATGGCTACACCTTC. Encoded protein: CASSQEGWRTNYGYTF. V is TRBV4-3 and J is TRBJ1-2; D gene unclear. The germline V gene encodes CDR1 LGHNA and CDR2 YSLEER. There are 16 residues in the CDR3. V gave up 0 bases and J gave up 0 bases, with 11 bases separating them.

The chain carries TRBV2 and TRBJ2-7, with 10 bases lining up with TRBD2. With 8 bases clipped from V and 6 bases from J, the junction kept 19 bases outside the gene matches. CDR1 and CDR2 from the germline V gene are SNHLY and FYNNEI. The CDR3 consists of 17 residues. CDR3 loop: CASRVHLSGRTPVEQYF. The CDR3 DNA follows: TGTGCCAGCCGGGTACACCTTAGCGGGAGGACTCCTGTCGAGCAGTACTTC.

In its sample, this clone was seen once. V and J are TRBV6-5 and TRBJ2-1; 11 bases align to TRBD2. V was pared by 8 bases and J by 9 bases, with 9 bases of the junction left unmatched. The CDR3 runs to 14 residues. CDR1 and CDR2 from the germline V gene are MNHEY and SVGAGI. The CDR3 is CASGRGSGGAEQFF. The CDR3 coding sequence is TGTGCCAGCGGGAGAGGTAGCGGGGGGGCTGAGCAGTTCTTC.